This T cell receptor (beta chain) was sequenced for a study of blood T cells in healthy people across ages. Study outcomes and limitations: Strongly correlated with naive T cell percentage was TCR beta diversity.

This clonotype was counted only a few times. The target antigen is unknown. Trimming took off 5 bases at V and 2 bases at J, with 12 bases between the two ends. Germline CDR1 reads SGHTA; CDR2 reads FQGNSA. This CDR3 contains 15 residues. Combining a sample-barcoded 5' primer with a J-beta primer mix, a second PCR ran for about 6 to 11 cycles. TCRdb re-called the 5' RACE reads with MiXCR, one entry per CDR3 protein. Seen here are approximately 960,000 distinct CDR3 sequences, around 29% observed once, and the top ten hold 9.5% to 13%. The sample was also linked to a second study, of T cells of mothers and their children.

This sequence originates from a woman aged 40 to 55 in good health. Sequencing was carried out using blood. V usage is TRBV7-2 and J usage is TRBJ1-4; D is unclear. Here the CDR3 DNA reads TGTGCCAGCAGCCCTTCTCCGGCGACTAATGAAAAACTGTTTTTT. Encoded protein: CASSPSPATNEKLFF.